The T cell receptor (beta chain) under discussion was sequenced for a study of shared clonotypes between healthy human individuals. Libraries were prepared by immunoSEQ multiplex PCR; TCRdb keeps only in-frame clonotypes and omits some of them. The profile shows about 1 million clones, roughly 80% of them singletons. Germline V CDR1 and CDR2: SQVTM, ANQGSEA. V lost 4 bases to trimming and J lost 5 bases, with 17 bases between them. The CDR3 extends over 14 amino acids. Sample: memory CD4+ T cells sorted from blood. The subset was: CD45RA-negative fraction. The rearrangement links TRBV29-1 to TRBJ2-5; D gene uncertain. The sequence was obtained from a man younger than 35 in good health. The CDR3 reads CSVAPSRSSETQYF. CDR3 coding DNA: TGCAGCGTTGCCCCCTCTAGGAGTTCGGAGACCCAGTACTTC.